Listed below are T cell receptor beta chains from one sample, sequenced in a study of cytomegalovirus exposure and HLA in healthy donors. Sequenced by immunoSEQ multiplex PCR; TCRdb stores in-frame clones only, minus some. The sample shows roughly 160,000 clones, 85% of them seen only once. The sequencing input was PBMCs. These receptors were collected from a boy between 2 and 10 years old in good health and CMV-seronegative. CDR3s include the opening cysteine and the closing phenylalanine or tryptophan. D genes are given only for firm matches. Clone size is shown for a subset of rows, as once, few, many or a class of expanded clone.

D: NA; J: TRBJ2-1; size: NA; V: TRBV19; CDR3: CASSSITGAEYNEQFF; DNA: TGTGCCAGTAGCTCAATAACAGGTGCGGAATACAATGAGCAGTTCTTC
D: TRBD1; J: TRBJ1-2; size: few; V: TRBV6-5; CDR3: CASSHGTGGHGYTF; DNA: TGTGCCAGCAGCCACGGGACAGGGGGCCATGGCTACACCTTC
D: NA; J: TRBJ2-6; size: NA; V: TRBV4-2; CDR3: CASSPALPGSGANVLTF; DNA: TGTGCCAGCAGCCCCGCGCTGCCAGGATCTGGGGCCAACGTCCTGACTTTC
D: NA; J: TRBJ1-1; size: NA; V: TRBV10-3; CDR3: CAISESIGRISEAFF; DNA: TGTGCCATCAGTGAGTCTATTGGCAGGATCTCTGAAGCTTTCTTT
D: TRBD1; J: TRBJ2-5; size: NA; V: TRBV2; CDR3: CACSQGAQQTQYF; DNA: TGTGCCTGTTCACAGGGGGCGCAACAGACCCAGTACTTC
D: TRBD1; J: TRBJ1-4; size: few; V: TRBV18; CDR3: CASSPSNRGGNEKLFF; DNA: TGTGCCAGCTCACCCTCGAACAGGGGTGGTAATGAAAAACTGTTTTTT
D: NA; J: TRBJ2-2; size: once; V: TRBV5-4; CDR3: CASSISGGRVGELFF; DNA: TGTGCCAGCAGCATCTCCGGGGGGCGTGTCGGGGAGCTGTTTTTT
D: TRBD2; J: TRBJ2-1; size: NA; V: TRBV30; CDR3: CAWRTLIAGAFRDEQFF; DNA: TGTGCCTGGAGAACCCTTATAGCGGGAGCGTTTAGGGATGAGCAGTTCTTC
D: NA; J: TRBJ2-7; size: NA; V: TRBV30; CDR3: CAWSVLSGSGEQYF; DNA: TGTGCCTGGAGTGTACTATCCGGGAGCGGAGAGCAGTACTTC
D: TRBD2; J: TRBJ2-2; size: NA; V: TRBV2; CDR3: CASQSGTSSSGELFF; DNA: TGTGCCAGCCAATCCGGGACTAGCAGTTCCGGGGAGCTGTTTTTT
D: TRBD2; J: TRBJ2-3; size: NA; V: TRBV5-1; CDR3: CASSPFVGTTGDTQYF; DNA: TGCGCCAGCAGCCCCTTCGTCGGGACTACTGGAGATACGCAGTATTTT
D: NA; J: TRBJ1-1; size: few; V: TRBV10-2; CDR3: CATAGGYTEAFF; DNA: TGCGCCACAGCGGGGGGTTACACTGAAGCTTTCTTT
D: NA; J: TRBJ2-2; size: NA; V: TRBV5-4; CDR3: CASSLRGRTGELFF; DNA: TGTGCCAGCAGCTTGCGGGGGAGGACAGGGGAGCTGTTTTTT
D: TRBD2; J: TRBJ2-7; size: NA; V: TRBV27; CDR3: CASSRTYSGPEQYF; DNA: TGTGCCAGCAGTAGAACCTATAGCGGGCCCGAGCAGTACTTC
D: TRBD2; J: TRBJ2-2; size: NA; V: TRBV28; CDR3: CASSPPGLQTGELFF; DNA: TGTGCCAGCAGTCCGCCGGGACTACAAACCGGGGAGCTGTTTTTT
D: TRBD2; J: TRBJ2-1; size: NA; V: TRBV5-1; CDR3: CASSLAGTSGYNEQFF; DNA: TGCGCCAGCAGCTTGGCCGGGACTAGCGGGTACAATGAGCAGTTCTTC
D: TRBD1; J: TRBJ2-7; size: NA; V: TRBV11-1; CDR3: CASGTGGTYEQYF; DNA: TGTGCCAGCGGTACAGGGGGTACCTACGAGCAGTACTTC
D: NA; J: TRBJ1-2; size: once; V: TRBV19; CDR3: CASSMARPLATTANYGYTF; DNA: TGTGCCAGTAGTATGGCCCGGCCTTTAGCTACGACAGCCAACTATGGCTACACCTTC
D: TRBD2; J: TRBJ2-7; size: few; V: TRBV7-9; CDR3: CASSLGPSGIRSGDEQYF; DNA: TGTGCCAGCAGCTTAGGTCCTAGCGGGATTAGGTCCGGGGACGAGCAGTACTTC
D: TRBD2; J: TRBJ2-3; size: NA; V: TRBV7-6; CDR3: CASSLGSFISGRAQDTQYF; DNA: TGTGCCAGCAGCTTAGGAAGTTTTATTAGCGGGAGGGCCCAAGATACGCAGTATTTT
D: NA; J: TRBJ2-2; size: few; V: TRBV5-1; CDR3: CASSLVDRPNTGELFF; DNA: TGCGCCAGCAGCTTGGTCGACAGGCCGAACACCGGGGAGCTGTTTTTT
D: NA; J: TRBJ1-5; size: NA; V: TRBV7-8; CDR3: CASSFYGEGNQPQHF; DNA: TGTGCCAGCAGCTTTTACGGTGAGGGCAATCAGCCCCAGCATTTT
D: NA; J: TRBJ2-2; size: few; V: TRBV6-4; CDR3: CASSATESSGELFF; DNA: TGTGCCAGCAGTGCTACAGAGTCTTCCGGGGAGCTGTTTTTT
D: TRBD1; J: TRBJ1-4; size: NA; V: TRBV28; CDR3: CASSKGQGSLREKLFF; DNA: TGTGCCAGCAGTAAGGGACAGGGCTCCTTGAGGGAAAAACTGTTTTTT
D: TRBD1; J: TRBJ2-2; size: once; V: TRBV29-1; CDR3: CSVEVPRQGATGELFF; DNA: TGCAGCGTTGAAGTCCCGAGACAGGGGGCCACCGGGGAGCTGTTTTTT
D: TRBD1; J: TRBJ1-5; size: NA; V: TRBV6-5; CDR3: CASSSDRNQPQHF; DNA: TGTGCCAGCAGCTCGGACAGGAATCAGCCCCAGCATTTT
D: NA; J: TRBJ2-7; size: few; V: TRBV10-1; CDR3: CASSESMGRERCGYEQYF; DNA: TGCGCCAGCAGTGAGTCAATGGGGAGAGAGAGATGTGGCTACGAGCAGTACTTC
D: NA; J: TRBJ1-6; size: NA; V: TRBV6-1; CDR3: CASSNTGTSTPPLHF; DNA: TGTGCCAGCAGTAATACCGGGACATCCACCCCACCCCTCCACTTT
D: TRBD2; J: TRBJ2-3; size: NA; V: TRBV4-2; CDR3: CASSQARGGINTQYF; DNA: TGTGCCAGCAGCCAAGCGCGGGGGGGCATAAATACGCAGTATTTT
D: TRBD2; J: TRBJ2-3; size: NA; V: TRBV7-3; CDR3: CASSPSGRGTDTQYF; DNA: TGTGCCAGCAGCCCTAGCGGGAGAGGTACAGATACGCAGTATTTT
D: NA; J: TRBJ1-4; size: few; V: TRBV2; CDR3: CAAFRNEKLFF; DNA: TGTGCCGCTTTCAGGAATGAAAAACTGTTTTTT
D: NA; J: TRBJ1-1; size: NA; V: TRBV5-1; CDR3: CASSLGREAFF; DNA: TGCGCCAGCAGCTTGGGGCGGGAAGCTTTCTTT
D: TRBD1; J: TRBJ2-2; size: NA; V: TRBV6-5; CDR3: CASSYSRQGVTGELFF; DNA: TGTGCCAGCAGTTACTCGAGACAGGGGGTGACCGGGGAGCTGTTTTTT
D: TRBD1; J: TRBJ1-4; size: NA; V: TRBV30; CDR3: CAWTPGQGGEKLFF; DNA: TGTGCCTGGACTCCGGGACAGGGGGGTGAAAAACTGTTTTTT
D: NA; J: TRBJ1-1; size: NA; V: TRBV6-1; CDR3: CASSSGGTEAFF; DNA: TGTGCCAGCAGTTCGGGAGGCACTGAAGCTTTCTTT
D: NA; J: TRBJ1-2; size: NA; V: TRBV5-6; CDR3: CASSPAPTGYGYTF; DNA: TGTGCCAGCAGCCCCGCTCCCACGGGCTATGGCTACACCTTC
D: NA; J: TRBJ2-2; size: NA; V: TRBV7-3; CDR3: CASSGTGNTGELFF; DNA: TGTGCCAGCAGCGGCACAGGGAACACCGGGGAGCTGTTTTTT
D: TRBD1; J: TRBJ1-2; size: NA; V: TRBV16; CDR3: CASSPSDRAFWDTF; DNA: TGTGCCAGCAGCCCCTCGGACAGGGCCTTCTGGGACACCTTC
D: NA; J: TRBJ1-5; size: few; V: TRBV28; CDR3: CASSLYGGLQPQHF; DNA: TGTGCCAGCAGTTTATACGGGGGACTGCAGCCCCAGCATTTT
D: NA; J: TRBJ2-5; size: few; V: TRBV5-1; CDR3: CASSPGIEETQYF; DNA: TGCGCCAGCAGCCCAGGTATCGAAGAGACCCAGTACTTC
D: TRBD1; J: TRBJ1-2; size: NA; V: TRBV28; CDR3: CASSAAGQVYYGYTF; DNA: TGTGCCAGCAGTGCAGCGGGACAGGTCTACTATGGCTACACCTTC
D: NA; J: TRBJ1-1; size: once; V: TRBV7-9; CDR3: CSSSRTQGNTEAFF; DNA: TGTTCCAGCAGCAGAACACAGGGGAACACTGAAGCTTTCTTT
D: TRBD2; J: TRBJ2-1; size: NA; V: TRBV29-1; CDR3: CSVDGGLVYEQFF; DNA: TGCAGCGTTGACGGGGGGTTGGTTTATGAGCAGTTCTTC
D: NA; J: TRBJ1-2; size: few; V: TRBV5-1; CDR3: CASSLGGADYGYTF; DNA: TGCGCCAGCAGCTTAGGGGGGGCCGACTATGGCTACACCTTC
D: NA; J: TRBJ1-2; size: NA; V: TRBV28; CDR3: CASSLLTAAYGYTF; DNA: TGTGCCAGCAGCCTATTGACGGCGGCCTATGGCTACACCTTC
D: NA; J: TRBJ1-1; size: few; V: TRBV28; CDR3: CASSFGQGSTEAFF; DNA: TGTGCCAGCAGTTTCGGCCAGGGAAGTACTGAAGCTTTCTTT
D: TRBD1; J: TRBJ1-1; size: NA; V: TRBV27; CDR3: CASSRTGPNTEAFF; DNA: TGTGCCAGCAGCCGGACAGGGCCGAACACTGAAGCTTTCTTT